This T cell receptor (beta chain) was observed in a study of graft-versus-host responses after intestinal transplantation (dated by TCRdb to about 2021). Notes on the research overall: The transplants that recipients received were multivisceral, liver-intestinal, or isolated intestinal. Every recipient was given anti-thymocyte globulin induction, then maintenance tacrolimus and steroids for about three years. Graft-versus-host and host-versus-graft alloreactive T cell clones were tracked in the graft, circulation and bone marrow after intestinal transplantation using bulk TCR-beta CDR3 sequencing. To identify alloreactive clones, pre-transplant mixed lymphocyte reaction products were sequenced and then compared with unstimulated pre-transplant donor and recipient T cells. A cohort of about 25 intestinal transplant recipients, including one retransplant, was enrolled, and a few patients lacking pretransplant specimens were excluded. Donor T cell macrochimerism was defined as a peak of at least 4% donor T cells among recipient peripheral blood mononuclear cells. Instead of going to the commercial service, samples from a few later patients were sequenced in-house on an Illumina MiSeq and processed with MiXCR.

This sample's time point label indicates: cells obtained before transplantation from donor or recipient. CD3+CD4+ and CD3+CD8+ populations were FACS-sorted from unstimulated pre-transplant donor and recipient cells taken from spleen or lymph nodes. The library came from the immunoSEQ multiplex PCR assay. For most patients, genomic DNA was isolated with the Qiagen DNeasy Blood and Tissue Kit and shipped frozen to Adaptive Biotechnologies for TCR sequencing. For most patients, genomic DNA was subjected to high-throughput TCR-beta CDR3 sequencing by Adaptive Biotechnologies. As for the original processing: Adaptive's ImmunoSEQ software supplied the TCR sequencing data for about 18 patients, while MiXCR and VDJtools were used to process a few other patients. To correct CD4 versus CD8 sorting errors, sequences present in both subsets at a frequency ratio below 5:1 were removed. CDR3 nucleotide sequences shared by donor and recipient were removed because the origin of these sequences could not be assigned. To be classed as alloreactive, a clone needed at least 2-fold expansion over unstimulated cells and a minimum CFSE-low frequency of 0.002% (template counts) or 0.001% (read counts). Clones were considered mappable if detected in sequenced pre-transplant spleen, lymph node, or MLR CFSE-low populations of the donor or recipient. Cumulative frequency of alloreactive clones was calculated as a percentage of all sequences weighted by copy number. Drawn from immuneACCESS, this table holds only the in-frame rearrangements with V and J called that TCRdb kept. Clones are partly lost; checked studies trace under half to an unresolved V gene and leave the rest unexplained. V and J calls and clone size are copied from that table; D and trimming were computed from the DNA. Counted in this sample were 130,000 or so clones; nearly 95% of them appeared once. The ten largest make up around 0.19% of the sample.

The CDR3 runs 16 residues from the cysteine to the phenylalanine. The read is trimmed to its CDR3 DNA, 48 bases read in frame from base 1. CDR1 and CDR2, looked up from the germline V gene, are MNHEY and SVGAGI. Concerning this clone itself: Which antigen it targets is not known. No clone much larger than this one lies a single base away; base qualities are absent.

General study outcomes and caveats: Early after transplant, peak levels of circulating GvH clones were associated with declines in HvG clones. GvH clones were detected in recipient bone marrow, and some appeared earlier in ileal mucosa or blood, consistent with an intestinal mucosal origin. High GvH to HvG T cell clonal ratios were observed in the allografts of patients with donor T cell macrochimerism. The conclusions were limited by the relatively low number and heterogeneity of the intestinal transplant patients.

The chain employs TRBV6-5 and TRBJ2-5; 7 middle bases align to TRBD2. The J call may be incorrect, as the DNA end agrees better with TRBJ2-7. The clonotype was recovered from a human donor who received an intestinal transplant. Here the sequenced sample was unstimulated CD4+ T cells sorted from spleen or lymph node cells, taken before intestinal transplant. The CDR3 corresponds to CASSYSIRGRRNEQYF. The nucleotide sequence reads as follows: TGTGCCAGCAGTTACTCGATTCGCGGGAGACGGAACGAGCAGTACTTC.